The entry below gives a single TCR beta chain sequence along with its context. Its antigen is undetermined. This sample is drawn from a study of T-cell reconstitution after alpha-beta-depleted transplantation in children. General observations from the study: It was surviving recipient T cells and thymic progenitors that gave some patients high TCRbeta diversity at day 60. About two months after transplant, alpha-beta T cells reportedly came from several hundred expanded graft clones. Most T-cell counts and diversity one year after the transplant came from T cells that were newly produced.

Trimming removed 5 bases from V and 4 bases from J, with 7 bases in between. This CDR3 has 12 amino acids. CDR1 and CDR2 (germline): KGHSH, LQKENI. Preparation of the TCRbeta library involved a method that used unique molecular identifiers. A single record per CDR3 protein comes from TCRdb applying MiXCR to the PCR reads. The data show about a million distinct CDR3 sequences, 25% to 35% seen once. Sequences were derived from PBMCs, mostly from graft donor cells, sampled 360 days after TCRalphabeta/CD19-depleted stem cell transplant. The J gene is TRBJ2-3, the V gene TRBV18; D is unresolved. The receptor was derived from a boy under two years old who had a stem cell transplant for SCID, so the T cells may come from the graft donor. CDR3 nucleotide sequence: TGTGCCAGCTCAAGAATCGCAGATACGCAGTATTTT. This sequence encodes CASSRIADTQYF.